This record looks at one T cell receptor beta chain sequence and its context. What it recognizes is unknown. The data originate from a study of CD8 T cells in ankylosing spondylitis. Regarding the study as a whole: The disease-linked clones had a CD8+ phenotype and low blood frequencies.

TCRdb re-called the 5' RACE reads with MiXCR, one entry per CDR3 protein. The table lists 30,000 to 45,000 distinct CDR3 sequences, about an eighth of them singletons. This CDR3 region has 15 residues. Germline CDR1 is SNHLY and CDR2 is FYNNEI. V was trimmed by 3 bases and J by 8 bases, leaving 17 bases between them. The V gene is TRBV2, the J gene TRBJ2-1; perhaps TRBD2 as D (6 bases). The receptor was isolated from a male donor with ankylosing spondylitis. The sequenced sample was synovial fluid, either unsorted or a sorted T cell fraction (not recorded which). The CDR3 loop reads CASSELEGIGDEQFF. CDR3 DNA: TGTGCCAGCAGTGAGTTGGAGGGGATTGGCGATGAGCAGTTCTTC. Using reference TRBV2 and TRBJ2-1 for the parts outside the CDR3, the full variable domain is EPEVTQTPSHQVTQMGQEVILRCVPISNHLYFYWYRQILGQKVEFLVSFYNNEISEKSEIFDDQFSVERPDGSNFTLKIRSTKLEDSAMYFCASSELEGIGDEQFFGPGTRLTVL.